Listed below are T cell receptor beta chains from one sample, sequenced in a study of T cell responses to AZD1222 COVID-19 vaccine. Clones were read by immunoSEQ multiplex PCR, and TCRdb kept only the in-frame ones, dropping some. The sample includes under 250,000 clones, 93% of them seen just once. The sequencing used peripheral blood, collected on day 0 of MenACWY control vaccination. Receptor source: an adult in good health. Both conserved end residues are part of each CDR3. The order of the fields is V gene, clone size, D gene, J gene, CDR3 protein, CDR3 DNA. A D gene is named only where the DNA matches it firmly. Expanded clones get a size class; other rows say once, few or many, or leave the size out.

TRBV14	.	TRBD1	TRBJ2-2	CASSQERGQAGELFF	TGTGCCAGCAGCCAAGAAAGGGGGCAGGCCGGGGAGCTGTTTTTT
TRBV20-1	few	.	TRBJ1-1	CSAREGTEAFF	TGCAGTGCTAGAGAGGGGACTGAAGCTTTCTTT
TRBV5-1	.	.	TRBJ2-3	CASRTGSTDTQYF	TGCGCCAGCAGGACCGGGAGCACAGATACGCAGTATTTT
TRBV4-1	.	TRBD1	TRBJ1-1	CASSQAGGQRTEAFF	TGCGCCAGCAGCCAGGCAGGGGGTCAGAGAACTGAAGCTTTCTTT
TRBV5-4	.	.	TRBJ1-2	CASSFPGYAAGYTF	TGTGCCAGCAGCTTTCCAGGGTATGCGGCTGGCTACACCTTC
TRBV2	once	.	TRBJ2-3	CASSELAYSTDTQYF	TGTGCCAGCAGTGAACTAGCATATAGCACAGATACGCAGTATTTT
TRBV7-9	.	TRBD1	TRBJ1-4	CASSSQGQGRRSEKLFF	TGTGCCAGCAGCTCCCAGGGACAGGGAAGGAGGAGCGAAAAACTGTTTTTT
TRBV10-2	once	.	TRBJ1-6	CAARDKNNSPLHF	TGCGCCGCCCGGGACAAGAATAATTCACCCCTCCACTTT
TRBV28	.	TRBD1	TRBJ1-2	CASSSGQHGYTF	TGTGCCAGCAGTTCGGGACAGCATGGCTACACCTTC
TRBV4-1	.	.	TRBJ2-4	CASSTPDKLLAKNIQYF	TGCGCCAGCAGCACCCCCGACAAGCTGCTAGCCAAAAACATTCAGTACTTC
TRBV6-6	.	.	TRBJ2-5	CASSYMKETQYF	TGTGCCAGCAGTTATATGAAGGAGACCCAGTACTTC
TRBV18	.	TRBD1	TRBJ2-2	CASSPRGLVNTGELFF	TGTGCCAGCTCACCGAGGGGGCTCGTGAACACCGGGGAGCTGTTTTTT
TRBV3-1/TRBV3-2	.	TRBD2	TRBJ2-1	CASSQASGGSEQFF	TGTGCCAGCAGCCAAGCCAGCGGGGGGAGTGAGCAGTTCTTC
TRBV29-1	.	.	TRBJ1-1	CSTGTTPMNTEAFF	TGCAGCACAGGGACAACTCCCATGAACACTGAAGCTTTCTTT
TRBV11-2	.	.	TRBJ2-1	CASSSVRTREFF	TGTGCCAGCAGCTCGGTTCGGACGAGGGAGTTCTTC